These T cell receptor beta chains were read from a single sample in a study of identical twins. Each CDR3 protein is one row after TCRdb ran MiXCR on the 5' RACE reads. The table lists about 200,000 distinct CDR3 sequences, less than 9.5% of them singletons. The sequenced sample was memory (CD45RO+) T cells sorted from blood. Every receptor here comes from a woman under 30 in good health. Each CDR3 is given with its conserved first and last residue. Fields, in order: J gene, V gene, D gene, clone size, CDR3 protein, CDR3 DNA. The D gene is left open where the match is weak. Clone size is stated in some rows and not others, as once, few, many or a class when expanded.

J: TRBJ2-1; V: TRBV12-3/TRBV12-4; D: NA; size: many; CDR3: CASSFRGYNEQFF; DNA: TGTGCCAGCAGCTTTCGGGGCTACAATGAGCAGTTCTTC
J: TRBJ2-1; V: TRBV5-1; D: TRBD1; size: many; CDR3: CASSSSGGTYNEQFF; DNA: TGCGCCAGCAGCTCCTCAGGGGGCACCTACAATGAGCAGTTCTTC
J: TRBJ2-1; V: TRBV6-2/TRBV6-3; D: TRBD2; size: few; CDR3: CASRKSGTSSYNEQFF; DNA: TGTGCCAGCAGGAAATCCGGGACTAGCTCCTACAATGAGCAGTTCTTC
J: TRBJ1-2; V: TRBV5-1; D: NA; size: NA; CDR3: CASSLQGSLDYGYTF; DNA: TGCGCCAGCAGCCTCCAGGGGAGTTTGGACTATGGCTACACCTTC
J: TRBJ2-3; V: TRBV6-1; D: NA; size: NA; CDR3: CASSVGLPGSTDTQYF; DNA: TGTGCCAGCAGTGTAGGCCTCCCCGGTAGCACAGATACGCAGTATTTT
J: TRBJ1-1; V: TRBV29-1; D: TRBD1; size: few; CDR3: CSVGTGDTEAFF; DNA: TGCAGCGTGGGGACAGGGGACACTGAAGCTTTCTTT
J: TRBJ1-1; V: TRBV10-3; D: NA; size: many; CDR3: CAISDVVRDTEAFF; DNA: TGTGCCATCAGTGATGTGGTTAGGGACACTGAAGCTTTCTTT
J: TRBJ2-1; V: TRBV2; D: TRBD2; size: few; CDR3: CASSALLAGVEGGGNFEQFF; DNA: TGTGCCAGCAGTGCCCTACTAGCGGGAGTTGAAGGGGGCGGGAACTTTGAGCAGTTCTTC
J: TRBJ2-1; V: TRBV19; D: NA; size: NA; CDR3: CASRSSRGVHEQFF; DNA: TGTGCCAGTAGATCTTCCAGAGGTGTGCATGAGCAGTTCTTC
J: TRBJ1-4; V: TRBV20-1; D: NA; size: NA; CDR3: CSATPVRELFF; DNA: TGCAGTGCTACCCCCGTCAGGGAACTGTTTTTT
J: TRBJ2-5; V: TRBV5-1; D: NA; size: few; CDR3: CASSSTPRGSETQYF; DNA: TGCGCCAGCAGCTCTACCCCCAGGGGTTCAGAGACCCAGTACTTC
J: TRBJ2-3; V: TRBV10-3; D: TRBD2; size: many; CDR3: CAIRSGTSGGWGTDTQYF; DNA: TGTGCCATCAGGTCCGGGACTAGCGGGGGATGGGGCACAGATACGCAGTATTTT
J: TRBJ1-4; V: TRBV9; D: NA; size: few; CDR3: CASSTHPTNEKLFF; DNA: TGTGCCAGCAGCACTCACCCAACTAATGAAAAACTGTTTTTT
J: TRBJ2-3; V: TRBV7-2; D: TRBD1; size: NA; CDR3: CASSFLGQGGDTQYF; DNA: TGTGCCAGCAGCTTTTTGGGACAGGGGGGTGATACGCAGTATTTT
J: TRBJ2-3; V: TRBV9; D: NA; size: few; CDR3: CASSVGGRLTDTQYF; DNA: TGTGCCAGCAGCGTCGGGGGCAGGCTCACAGATACGCAGTATTTT
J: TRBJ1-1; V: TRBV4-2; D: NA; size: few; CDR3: CASSQDPGRTDTEAFF; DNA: TGTGCCAGCAGCCAAGATCCAGGGCGGACTGACACTGAAGCTTTCTTT
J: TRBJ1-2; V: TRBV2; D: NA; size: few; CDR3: CASSGGYGYTF; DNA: TGTGCCAGCAGTGGCGGCTATGGCTACACCTTC
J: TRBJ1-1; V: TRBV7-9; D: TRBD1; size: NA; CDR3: CASSLMGTGGSEAFF; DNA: TGTGCCAGCAGCTTAATGGGGACAGGGGGCTCTGAAGCTTTCTTT
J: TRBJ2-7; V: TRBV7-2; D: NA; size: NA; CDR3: CASSEDTYEQYF; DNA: TGTGCCAGCAGCGAGGACACTTACGAGCAGTACTTC
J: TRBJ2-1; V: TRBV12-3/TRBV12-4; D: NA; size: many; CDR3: CASSLVAEQFF; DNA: TGTGCCAGCAGTTTAGTAGCGGAGCAGTTCTTC
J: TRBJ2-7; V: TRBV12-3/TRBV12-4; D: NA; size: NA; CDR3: CASSLGTSSGQYF; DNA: TGTGCCAGCAGTTTAGGGACCAGCTCGGGGCAGTACTTC
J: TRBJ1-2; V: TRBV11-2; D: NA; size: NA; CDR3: CASSVGTADYYGYTF; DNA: TGTGCCAGCAGCGTAGGGACGGCCGATTACTATGGCTACACCTTC
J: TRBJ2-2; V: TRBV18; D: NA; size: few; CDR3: CASSPWTENTGELFF; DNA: TGTGCCAGCTCACCTTGGACCGAGAACACCGGGGAGCTGTTTTTT
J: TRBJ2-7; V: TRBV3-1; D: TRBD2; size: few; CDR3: CASSHPSGGYEQYF; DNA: TGTGCCAGCAGCCATCCTAGCGGGGGTTACGAGCAGTACTTC
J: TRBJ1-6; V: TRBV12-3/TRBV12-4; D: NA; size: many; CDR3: CASMDDGSPLHF; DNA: TGTGCCAGCATGGACGATGGATCACCCCTCCACTTT
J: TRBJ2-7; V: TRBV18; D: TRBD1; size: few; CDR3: CASSSGQGTYEQYF; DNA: TGTGCCAGCTCATCGGGACAGGGAACCTACGAGCAGTACTTC
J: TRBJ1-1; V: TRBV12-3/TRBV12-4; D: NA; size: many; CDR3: CASSFWEDTEAFF; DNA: TGTGCCAGCAGTTTTTGGGAGGACACTGAAGCTTTCTTT
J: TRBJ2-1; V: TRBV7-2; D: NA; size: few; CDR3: CASSFGPASENEQFF; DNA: TGTGCCAGCAGCTTCGGACCCGCGAGTGAGAATGAGCAGTTCTTC
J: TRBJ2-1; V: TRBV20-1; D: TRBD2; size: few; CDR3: CSARAGLSYNEQFF; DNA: TGCAGTGCAAGAGCGGGGCTATCCTACAATGAGCAGTTCTTC
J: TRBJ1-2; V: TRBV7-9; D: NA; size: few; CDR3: CASSHQGQAHGYTF; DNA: TGTGCCAGCAGCCATCAAGGCCAGGCGCATGGCTACACCTTC
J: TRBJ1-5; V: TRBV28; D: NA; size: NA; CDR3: CASTPATVIFQPQHF; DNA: TGTGCCAGCACCCCGGCGACAGTTATCTTTCAGCCCCAGCATTTT
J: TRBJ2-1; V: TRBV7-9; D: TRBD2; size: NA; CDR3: CASSLVASGINEQFF; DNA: TGTGCCAGCAGCTTAGTGGCTAGCGGGATCAATGAGCAGTTCTTC
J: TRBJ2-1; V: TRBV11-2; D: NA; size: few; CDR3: CASSPRARTNNEQFF; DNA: TGTGCCAGCAGCCCGCGGGCGCGGACCAACAATGAGCAGTTCTTC
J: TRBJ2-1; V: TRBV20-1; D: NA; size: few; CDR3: CSARTGLRGHNEQFF; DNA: TGCAGTGCAAGAACAGGGCTTAGAGGGCACAATGAGCAGTTCTTC
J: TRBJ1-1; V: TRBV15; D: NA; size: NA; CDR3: CATRTQYGTEAFF; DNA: TGTGCCACCAGAACACAGTATGGCACTGAAGCTTTCTTT
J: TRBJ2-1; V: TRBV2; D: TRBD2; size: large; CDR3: CASSEASGRNEQFF; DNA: TGTGCCAGCAGTGAGGCTAGCGGGAGGAATGAGCAGTTCTTC
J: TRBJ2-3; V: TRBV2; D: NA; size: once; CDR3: CASRAYTDTQYF; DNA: TGTGCCAGCAGGGCCTACACAGATACGCAGTATTTT
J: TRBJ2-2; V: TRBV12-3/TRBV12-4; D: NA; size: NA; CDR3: CASSFQLQGNTGELFF; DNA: TGTGCCAGCAGTTTCCAACTCCAGGGGAACACCGGGGAGCTGTTTTTT
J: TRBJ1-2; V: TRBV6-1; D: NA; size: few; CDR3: CASSETYGYTF; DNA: TGTGCCAGCAGTGAAACCTATGGCTACACCTTC
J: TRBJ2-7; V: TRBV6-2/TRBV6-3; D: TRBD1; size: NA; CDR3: CASSSGQGVSYEQYF; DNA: TGTGCCAGCAGTTCTGGACAGGGTGTCTCCTACGAGCAGTACTTC
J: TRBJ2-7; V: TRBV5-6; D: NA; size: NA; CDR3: CASGPGLIEQYF; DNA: TGTGCCAGCGGCCCCGGGCTCATCGAGCAGTACTTC
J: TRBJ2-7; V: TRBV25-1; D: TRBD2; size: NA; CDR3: CAISSTSGREGQYF; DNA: TGTGCCATCTCTTCGACTAGCGGGAGAGAGGGGCAGTACTTC
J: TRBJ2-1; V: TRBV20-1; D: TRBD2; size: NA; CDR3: CSARRTSASSYNEQFF; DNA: TGCAGTGCCCGGAGGACTAGCGCGAGCTCCTACAATGAGCAGTTCTTC
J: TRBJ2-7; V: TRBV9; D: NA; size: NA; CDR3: CASSFGGLGEQYF; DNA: TGTGCCAGCAGCTTTGGGGGCTTAGGGGAGCAGTACTTC
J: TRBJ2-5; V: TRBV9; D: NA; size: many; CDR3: CASSAPGAEETQYF; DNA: TGTGCCAGCAGCGCCCCCGGGGCAGAAGAGACCCAGTACTTC
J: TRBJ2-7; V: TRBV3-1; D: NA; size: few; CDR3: CASSQVGLGRQYF; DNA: TGTGCCAGCAGCCAAGTGGGCTTAGGAAGGCAGTACTTC
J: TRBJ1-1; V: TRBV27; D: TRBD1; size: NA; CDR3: CASRLRQGNTEAFF; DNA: TGTGCCAGCAGACTCAGACAGGGGAACACTGAAGCTTTCTTT
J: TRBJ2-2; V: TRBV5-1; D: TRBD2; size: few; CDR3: CASSPTSGGPGDTGELFF; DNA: TGCGCCAGCAGCCCGACTAGCGGGGGTCCGGGGGACACCGGGGAGCTGTTTTTT
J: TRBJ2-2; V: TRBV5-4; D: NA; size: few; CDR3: CASSPETGELFF; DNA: TGTGCCAGCAGCCCTGAGACCGGGGAGCTGTTTTTT
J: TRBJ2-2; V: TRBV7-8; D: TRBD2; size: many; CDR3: CASSLTAGAGELFF; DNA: TGTGCCAGCAGCTTAACGGCGGGAGCAGGGGAGCTGTTTTTT
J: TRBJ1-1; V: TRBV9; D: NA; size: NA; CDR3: CASSPWDGSRTEAFF; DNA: TGTGCCAGCAGCCCGTGGGACGGCTCTAGGACTGAAGCTTTCTTT
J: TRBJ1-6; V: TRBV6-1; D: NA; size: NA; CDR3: CASTTAVSESSYNSPLHF; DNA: TGTGCCAGCACCACGGCGGTCTCCGAGAGCTCCTATAATTCACCCCTCCACTTT
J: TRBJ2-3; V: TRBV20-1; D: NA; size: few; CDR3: CSAKGPVTDTQYF; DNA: TGCAGTGCTAAGGGTCCAGTCACAGATACGCAGTATTTT
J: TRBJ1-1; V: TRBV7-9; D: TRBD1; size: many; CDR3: CASSSGQGDTEAFF; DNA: TGTGCCAGCAGCTCAGGACAGGGGGACACTGAAGCTTTCTTT
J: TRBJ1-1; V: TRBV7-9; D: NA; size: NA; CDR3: CASSATVNTEAFF; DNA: TGTGCCAGCAGCGCGACCGTGAACACTGAAGCTTTCTTT
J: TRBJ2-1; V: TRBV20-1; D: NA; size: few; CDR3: CSARSDSNEQFF; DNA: TGCAGTGCTAGATCAGACTCCAATGAGCAGTTCTTC
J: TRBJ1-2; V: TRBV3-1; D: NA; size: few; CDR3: CASSHPDRGLTGGYTF; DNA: TGTGCCAGCAGCCACCCTGACCGGGGATTGACGGGGGGCTACACCTTC
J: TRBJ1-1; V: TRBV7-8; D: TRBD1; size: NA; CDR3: CASSLPQGVRTEAFF; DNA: TGTGCCAGCAGCTTACCACAGGGGGTGAGGACTGAAGCTTTCTTT